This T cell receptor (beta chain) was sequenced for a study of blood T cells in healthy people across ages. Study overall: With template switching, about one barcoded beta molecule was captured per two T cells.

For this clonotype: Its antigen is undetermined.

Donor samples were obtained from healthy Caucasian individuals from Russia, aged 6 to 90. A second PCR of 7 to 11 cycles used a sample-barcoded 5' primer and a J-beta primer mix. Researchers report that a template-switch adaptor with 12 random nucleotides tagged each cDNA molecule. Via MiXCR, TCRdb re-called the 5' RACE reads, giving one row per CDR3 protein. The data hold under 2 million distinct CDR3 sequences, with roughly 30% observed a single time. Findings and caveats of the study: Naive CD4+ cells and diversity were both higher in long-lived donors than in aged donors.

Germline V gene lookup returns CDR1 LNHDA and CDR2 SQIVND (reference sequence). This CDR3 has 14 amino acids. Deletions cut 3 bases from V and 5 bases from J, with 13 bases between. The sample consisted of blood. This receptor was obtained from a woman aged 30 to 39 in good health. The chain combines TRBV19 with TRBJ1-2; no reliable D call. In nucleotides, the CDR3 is TGTGCCAGTAGTATCAAGACTCTGGGATATGGCTACACCTTC. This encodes CASSIKTLGYGYTF.